What follows are 11 T cell receptor beta chains derived from one specimen sequenced in a study of cytomegalovirus exposure and HLA in healthy donors. A multiplex PCR was run with 60 Vbeta primers and 13 Jbeta primers. Data came from immunoSEQ multiplex PCR; TCRdb stores just in-frame clones and leaves some out. The table lists roughly 140,000 clones, about four fifths of them singletons, with around 4.3% in the top ten. What was sequenced was PBMCs. The receptor source for this set is a man aged 40-55 years in good health and CMV-seropositive.

This chain joins TRBV18 and TRBJ2-5, with D unresolved. This CDR3 has 15 residues. The V gene's germline CDR1 is KGHSH and CDR2 LQKENI. Trimming shortened V by 6 bases and J by 4 bases, and 18 bases separated the two germline ends. CDR3 DNA: TGTGCCAGCTCTCCGCGGTTCGGTTTTCGAGAGACCCAGTACTTC. Its translation is CASSPRFGFRETQYF.

The chain recombines TRBV6-5 with TRBJ2-6; TRBD1 might be the D (5 bases). Between the trimmed V and J ends, which lost 7 bases and 5 bases, there was a span of 15 bases. Germline assignment: CDR1 MNHEY and CDR2 SVGAGI. The CDR3 runs 15 residues. The CDR3, as DNA: TGTGCCAGCAAACAGGAGACCGTCTGGGCCAACGTCCTGACTTTC. This codes for CASKQETVWANVLTF.

The chain employs TRBV13 and TRBJ1-2; TRBD1 aligns across 11 bases. CDR1 and CDR2 from the germline V gene are PRHDT and FYEKMQ (reference sequence). This CDR3 spans 16 amino acids. Trimming at V came to 0 bases and at J to 4 bases, leaving 4 bases not matched to a gene. This CDR3 reads CASSLGGTGGSYGYTF. Written as DNA, the CDR3 is TGTGCCAGCAGCTTAGGCGGGACAGGGGGATCCTATGGCTACACCTTC.

In its sample, this clone was seen a few times. The chain carries TRBV2 and TRBJ2-2; D may be TRBD2 (6 bases). Trimming took off 10 bases at V and 5 bases at J, with 14 bases between the two ends. The CDR3 spans 13 residues. CDR1 is SNHLY, CDR2 FYNNEI, per germline. CDR3 sequence reads: CATPRGMTGELFF. The CDR3 nucleotides read TGTGCCACCCCTCGCGGGATGACCGGGGAGCTGTTTTTT.

This chain links TRBV7-2 with TRBJ1-2; D unclear. The CDR3 extends over 15 amino acids. CDR1 and CDR2 (germline): SGHTA, FQGNSA. Trimming removed 5 bases from V and 4 bases from J, with 17 bases in between. For the CDR3, the DNA is TGTGCCAGCAGCCCCCTAGCAGGTACCGTCTATGGCTACACCTTC. It is translated as CASSPLAGTVYGYTF.

The V call is TRBV6-1, the J call TRBJ2-7; D is perhaps TRBD1 (6 bases). CDR1 is MNHNS, CDR2 SASEGT, per germline. The CDR3 extends over 13 amino acids. Trimming shortened V by 5 bases and J by 11 bases, and 19 bases separated the two germline ends. This CDR3 is CASSPIEQGLKYF. CDR3 DNA sequence: TGTGCCAGCAGTCCTATTGAACAGGGCCTCAAGTACTTC.

The chain uses TRBV11-2 and TRBJ1-2, with TRBD1 identical over 9 bases. The CDR3 covers 14 residues. The germline V gene encodes CDR1 SGHAT and CDR2 FQNNGV. V was pared by 5 bases and J by 1 base, with 2 bases of the junction left unmatched. CDR3 region: CASSQTGGNYGYTF. The CDR3 DNA reads TGTGCCAGCAGCCAGACAGGGGGTAACTATGGCTACACCTTC.

In the case of this clone: Since a much larger clone is just one base distant, this may be a read error. Other DNA sequences in this sample translate to the same CDR3. The rearrangement links TRBV29-1 to TRBJ1-2; D gene ambiguous. This CDR3 has 13 amino acids. The germline CDR1 and CDR2 sequences are SQVTM and ANQGSEA. V lost 7 bases and J 2 bases, leaving 14 bases between the germline ends. The CDR3 loop reads CSADTSNNYGYTF. The CDR3 nucleotides are TGCAGCGCCGACACGTCCAACAACTATGGCTACACCTTC.

The chain uses TRBV14 and TRBJ2-1; D is unclear. The CDR3 has 15 residues. The V and J ends lost 4 bases and 2 bases respectively, with 12 bases between them. CDR1 is SGHDN and CDR2 is FVKESK in the germline V gene. This CDR3 is CASSPKQLTYNEQFF. CDR3 bases: TGTGCCAGCAGCCCAAAACAGCTAACCTACAATGAGCAGTTCTTC.

This clone was observed a handful of times. The chain is built from TRBV7-8 and TRBJ2-1, with TRBD1 matching 7 bases. The CDR3 loop spans 15 amino acids. V dropped 2 bases and J dropped 8; count of bases not matched to a gene: 9. Germline V gene data show CDR1 as SGHVS and CDR2 as FQNEAQ. CDR3 region: CASSLPQGTADEQFF. CDR3 DNA sequence: TGTGCCAGCAGCTTACCCCAGGGGACAGCCGATGAGCAGTTCTTC.

V and J are TRBV5-1 and TRBJ1-6, with D unclear. CDR3 size: 13 residues. Trimming shortened V by 0 bases and J by 6 bases, and 4 bases separated the two germline ends. CDR1 SGHRS and CDR2 YFSETQ come from the germline V gene. The CDR3 region is CASSLALNSPLHF. CDR3 in DNA: TGCGCCAGCAGCTTGGCTCTTAATTCACCCCTCCACTTT.